This T cell receptor (beta chain) is from a study of cytomegalovirus exposure and HLA in healthy donors. Study-level background: A later analysis reported the roughly 130 validation repertoires used the same platform as the 550 to 700 first-cohort repertoires. Study observations and caveats: The authors confirmed in vitro that a few CMV-associated chains were specific for CMV antigens.

Sequencing was performed with immunoSEQ multiplex PCR; in TCRdb, only in-frame clones are kept and a portion is missing. The sample comprises about 130,000 clones, over 80% of which are singletons, and less than 7% rests with the top ten. Germline CDR1 MNHEY, CDR2 SMNVEV (reference sequence). The CDR3 consists of 16 residues. V lost 2 bases and J lost 0, with 11 bases in between. As regards this clone: The antigen remains unidentified.

The sequence derives from a woman in her 30s in good health and CMV-seropositive. The chain carries TRBV27 and TRBJ2-4, with D perhaps TRBD2 (6 bases). Input material: PBMCs. In DNA, the CDR3 is TGTGCCAGCAGTTTACTCGGGAGCTTAGCCAAAAACATTCAGTACTTC. Amino acids: CASSLLGSLAKNIQYF.